This T cell receptor beta chain was retrieved from a study of OX40 agonist ivuxolimab in advanced cancers. Study-wide context: Ivuxolimab was an agonistic, fully human IgG2 monoclonal antibody directed against OX40 (CD134), a costimulatory receptor. Patients were allowed to have had prior anti-PD-1, anti-PD-L1 or anti-CTLA-4 therapy, and approximately 40% of the dose-escalation patients had been treated with checkpoint inhibitors. Of the roughly 51 patients in dose escalation, about 20 had hepatocellular carcinoma, some 15 had melanoma, 9 had renal cell carcinoma and 9 had head and neck cancer. Peripheral TCRbeta sequencing aimed to test whether ivuxolimab altered TCR sequence diversity and caused clonal T-cell expansion. Intravenous ivuxolimab was administered to patients every 2 weeks at six dose levels: 0.01, 0.1, 0.3, 1.5, 3 and 10 mg/kg. The dose-escalation cohort was over 70% male with a mean age of about 60 years, ranging from roughly 23 to 80. Partial responses occurred in three dose-escalation patients, of whom one had hepatocellular carcinoma and two had cutaneous melanoma. The paper describes the monotherapy dose-escalation part (N of about 57 patients) of the phase I trial of ivuxolimab. Broad study findings and their caveats: After ivuxolimab, more expanded clones were found on average in CD8+ T cells than in CD4+ T cells. At doses of 0.1 to 3.0 mg/kg, clonal expansion of both CD4+ and CD8+ T cells in blood was seen between baseline and week 6. In the 0.1-3.0 mg/kg groups, partial responders had among the lowest normalized peripheral clonal expansion, particularly in CD8+ T cells. The antigen specificity of the peripheral T cells that underwent clonal expansion was not determined. Low levels of normalized T-cell clonal expansion were also shown by some nonresponding patients.

Genomic DNA was extracted from sorted cells for sequencing of the TCRbeta CDR3 region. The immunoSEQ Assay was used for sequencing of TCRbeta CDR3 regions. Here the immuneACCESS table is served through TCRdb, limited to in-frame sequences with V and J called. Missing clones are a known gap in these copies; in checked studies unresolved V genes cover under half, and the rest lacks a known reason. This sample holds tens of thousands of clones; about nine tenths were observed only once. Around 0.31% of the sample is taken by the ten largest. In this sample, this clone turned up once. What this receptor recognizes is not known. Qualities for individual bases were not recorded, and no much larger clone is one base off. Patients with autoimmune disease history or receiving systemic immunosuppression were excluded from the trial. Peripheral blood for TCR sequencing was collected from all dose cohorts at baseline, on cycle 4 day 1, and on cycle 7 day 1. Samples came from an open-label, multicenter, first-in-human phase I dose-escalation trial of ivuxolimab. Adults with locally advanced or metastatic head and neck squamous cell, hepatocellular, melanoma or renal cell carcinoma were enrolled in the trial. Before TCR sequencing, CD4+ and CD8+ T cells were separately sorted from peripheral blood.

Counted from cysteine to phenylalanine, this CDR3 has 19 amino acids. The sequence is cut down to CDR3 DNA, 57 bases in frame from base 1. For CDR1 and CDR2, the germline V gene (reference sequence) lists MNHEY and SMNVEV. V is reduced by 6 bases and J by 0 bases, leaving a spacing of 21 bases between them. Material: CD4+ or CD8+ T cells sorted from blood, obtained in a trial of the OX40 agonist ivuxolimab. The receptor chain draws on TRBV27 and TRBJ2-6; the D segment may tentatively be TRBD1 or TRBD2, each giving 5 matched bases. This TCR came from an adult with an advanced solid tumor such as melanoma, head and neck, liver or kidney cancer. The base sequence is TGTGCCAGCAGCTGGGGCCGGCAGGCCGGGGTCTCTGGGGCCAACGTCCTGACTTTC. This yields the protein CASSWGRQAGVSGANVLTF.